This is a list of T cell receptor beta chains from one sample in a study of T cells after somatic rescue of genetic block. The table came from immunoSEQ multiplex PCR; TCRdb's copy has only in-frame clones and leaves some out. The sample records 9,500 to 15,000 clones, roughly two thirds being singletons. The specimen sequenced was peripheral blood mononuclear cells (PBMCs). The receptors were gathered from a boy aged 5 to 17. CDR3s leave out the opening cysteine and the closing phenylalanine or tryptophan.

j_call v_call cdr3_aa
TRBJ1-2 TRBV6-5 ASSVSRSYT
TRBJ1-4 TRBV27 ASRAIRGRGEKLF
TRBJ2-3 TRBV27 ASSFGAGGWVDTQY
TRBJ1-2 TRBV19 ASSIDGLRTATNYGYT
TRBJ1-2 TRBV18 ASSPPDRGNYGYT
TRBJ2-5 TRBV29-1 SVEQAAGGRKTQY
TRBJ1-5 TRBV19 ASSIGSRGGQPQH
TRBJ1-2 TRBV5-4 ASRLGQGFYGYT
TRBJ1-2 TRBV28 ASTQTGTIESRT
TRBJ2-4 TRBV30 ACPVRGAKNIQY
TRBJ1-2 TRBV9 ASSPSTTGYYGYT
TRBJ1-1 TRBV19 ASSITHTEAF
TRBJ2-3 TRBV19 ASSIGRGADTQY
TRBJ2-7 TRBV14 ASSQVGQVRGYEQY
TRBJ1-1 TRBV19 ASSIRQTEAF
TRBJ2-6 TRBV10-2 ASSGGRVSSGANVLT